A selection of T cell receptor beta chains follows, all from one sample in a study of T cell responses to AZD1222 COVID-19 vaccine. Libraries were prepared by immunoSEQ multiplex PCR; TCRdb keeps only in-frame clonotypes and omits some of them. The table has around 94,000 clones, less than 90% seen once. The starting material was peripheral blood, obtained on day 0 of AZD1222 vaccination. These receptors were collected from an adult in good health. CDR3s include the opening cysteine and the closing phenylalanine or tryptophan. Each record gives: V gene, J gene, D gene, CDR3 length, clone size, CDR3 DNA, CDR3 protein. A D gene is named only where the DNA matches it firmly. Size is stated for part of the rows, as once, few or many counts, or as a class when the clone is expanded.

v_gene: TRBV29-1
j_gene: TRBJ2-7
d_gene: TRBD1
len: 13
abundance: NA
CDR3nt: TGCAGCGCGGGGACAGCGGAAACCTACGAGCAGTACTTC
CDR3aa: CSAGTAETYEQYF

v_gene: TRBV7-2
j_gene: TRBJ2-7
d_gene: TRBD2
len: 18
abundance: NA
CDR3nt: TGTGCCAGCAGCTTAGCCGGAGGCGGGACTACCAACTCCTACGAGCAGTACTTC
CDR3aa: CASSLAGGGTTNSYEQYF

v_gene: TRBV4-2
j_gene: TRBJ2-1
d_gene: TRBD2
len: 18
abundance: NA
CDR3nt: TGTGCCAGCAGCCAACCCATACTAGCGGGGGGCGTCTACAATGAGCAGTTCTTC
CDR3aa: CASSQPILAGGVYNEQFF

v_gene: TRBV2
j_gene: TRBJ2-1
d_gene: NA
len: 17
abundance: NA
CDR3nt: TGTGCCAGCCACTTTAATCTCCGGGACCCAAAGGTGGATGAGCAGTTCTTC
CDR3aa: CASHFNLRDPKVDEQFF

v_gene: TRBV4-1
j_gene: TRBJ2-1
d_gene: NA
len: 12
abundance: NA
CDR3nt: TGCGCCGGCAGGTCTCAAAACAATGAGCAGTTCTTC
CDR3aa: CAGRSQNNEQFF

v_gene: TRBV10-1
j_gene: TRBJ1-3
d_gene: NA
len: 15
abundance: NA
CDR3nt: TGCGCCAGCAGAGCAGACGGAAGCTCTGGAAACACCATATATTTT
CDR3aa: CASRADGSSGNTIYF

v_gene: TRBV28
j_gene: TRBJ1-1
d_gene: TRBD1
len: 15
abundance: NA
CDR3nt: TGTGCCAGCAAGAAGGGGGACAGGGGGTACACTGAAGCTTTCTTT
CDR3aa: CASKKGDRGYTEAFF

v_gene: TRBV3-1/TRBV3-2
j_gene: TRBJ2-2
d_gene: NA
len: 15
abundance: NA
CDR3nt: TGTGCCAGCAGCCAAGATCAGGGGTACACCGGGGAGCTGTTTTTT
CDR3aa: CASSQDQGYTGELFF

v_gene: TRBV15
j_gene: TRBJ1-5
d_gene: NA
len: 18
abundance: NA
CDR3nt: TGTGCCACCAGCAAAGATAGAATACAGGGCAGGAGAGATCAGCCCCAGCATTTT
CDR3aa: CATSKDRIQGRRDQPQHF

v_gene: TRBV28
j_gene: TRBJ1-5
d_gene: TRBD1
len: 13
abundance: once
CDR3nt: TGTGCCAGCAGTCCAGGGGGTTATCAGCCCCAGCATTTT
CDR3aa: CASSPGGYQPQHF

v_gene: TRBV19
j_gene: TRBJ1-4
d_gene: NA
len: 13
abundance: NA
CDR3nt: TGTGCCAGTAGTATTACCGCCGCTGAAAAACTGTTTTTT
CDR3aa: CASSITAAEKLFF

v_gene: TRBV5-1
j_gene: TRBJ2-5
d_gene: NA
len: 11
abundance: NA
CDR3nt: TGCGCCAGCAAGGGTGAGGAGACCCAGTACTTC
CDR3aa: CASKGEETQYF

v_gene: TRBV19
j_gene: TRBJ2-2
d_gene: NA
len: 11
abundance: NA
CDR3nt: TGTGCCAGTAATTTTGGCGGGGAGCTGTTTTTT
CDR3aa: CASNFGGELFF

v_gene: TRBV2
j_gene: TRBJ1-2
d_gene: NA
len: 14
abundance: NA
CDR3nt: TGTGCCAGCAGTCGAATGCGGGACTTTTATGGCTACACCTTC
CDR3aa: CASSRMRDFYGYTF

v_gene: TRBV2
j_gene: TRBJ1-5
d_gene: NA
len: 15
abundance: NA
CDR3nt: TGTGCCAGCAGTGAAGGGTTGGTAAGCAATCAGCCCCAGCATTTT
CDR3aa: CASSEGLVSNQPQHF

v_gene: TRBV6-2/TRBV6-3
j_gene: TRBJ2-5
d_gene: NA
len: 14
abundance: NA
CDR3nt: TGTGCCAGCAGTTACAACGCGGACGGGGGGACCCAGTACTTC
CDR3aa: CASSYNADGGTQYF

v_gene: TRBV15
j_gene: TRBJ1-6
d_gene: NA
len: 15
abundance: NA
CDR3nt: TGTGCCACCAGCGGACCCACAGGGTATAATTCACCCCTCCACTTT
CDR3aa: CATSGPTGYNSPLHF

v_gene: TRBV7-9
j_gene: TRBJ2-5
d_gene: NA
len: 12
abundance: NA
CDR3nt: TGTGCCAGCGGGGGGGCGGAAGAGACCCAGTACTTC
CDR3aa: CASGGAEETQYF

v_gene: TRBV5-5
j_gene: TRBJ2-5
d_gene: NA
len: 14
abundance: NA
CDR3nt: TGTGCCAGCAGCTTTACCGGGGAAGGCGAGACCCAGTACTTC
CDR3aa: CASSFTGEGETQYF

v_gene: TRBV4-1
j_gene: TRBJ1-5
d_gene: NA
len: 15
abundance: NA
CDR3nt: TGCGCCAGCAGCCAACCTACAGGGAAAGATCAGCCCCAGCATTTT
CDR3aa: CASSQPTGKDQPQHF

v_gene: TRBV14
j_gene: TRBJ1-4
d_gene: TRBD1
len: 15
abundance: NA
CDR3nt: TGTGCCAGCAGCCAATCGACAGGGGACGGGGAAAAACTGTTTTTT
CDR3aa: CASSQSTGDGEKLFF

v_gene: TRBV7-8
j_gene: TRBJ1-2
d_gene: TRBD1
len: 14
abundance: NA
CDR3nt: TGTGCCAGCAGTCCACCGGGACAGGGCTATGGCTACACCTTC
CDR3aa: CASSPPGQGYGYTF

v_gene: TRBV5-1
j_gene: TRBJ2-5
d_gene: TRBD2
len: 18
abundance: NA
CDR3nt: TGCGCCAGCAGCCTTGGGATTGCGGGGGGGCGATCGCAAGAGACCCAGTACTTC
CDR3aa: CASSLGIAGGRSQETQYF

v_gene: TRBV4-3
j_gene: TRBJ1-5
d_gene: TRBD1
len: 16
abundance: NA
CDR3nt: TGCGCCAGCAGCCAAGTCTGGACAGGGTTCAATCAGCCCCAGCATTTT
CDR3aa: CASSQVWTGFNQPQHF

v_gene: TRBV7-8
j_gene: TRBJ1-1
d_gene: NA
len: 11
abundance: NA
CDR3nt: TGTGCCAGCAGCTCCAATACTGAAGCTTTCTTT
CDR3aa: CASSSNTEAFF

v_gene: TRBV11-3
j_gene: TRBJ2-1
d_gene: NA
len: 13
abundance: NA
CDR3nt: TGTGCCAGCAGCTGGCTAGAGGGCCATGAGCAGTTCTTC
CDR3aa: CASSWLEGHEQFF

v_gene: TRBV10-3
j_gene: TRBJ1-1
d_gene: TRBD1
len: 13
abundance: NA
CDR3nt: TGTGCCACCGACAGGGGCCCCGGGTCTGAAGCTTTCTTT
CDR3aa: CATDRGPGSEAFF

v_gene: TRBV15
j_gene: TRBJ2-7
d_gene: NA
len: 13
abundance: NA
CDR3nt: TGTGCCACCAGCAGCCAGTGGTCCTACGAGCAGTACTTC
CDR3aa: CATSSQWSYEQYF

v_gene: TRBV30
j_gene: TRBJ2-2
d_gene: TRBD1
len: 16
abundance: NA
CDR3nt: TGTGCCTCCAAACCCGGGACAGGGGTGGACACCGGGGAGCTGTTTTTT
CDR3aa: CASKPGTGVDTGELFF